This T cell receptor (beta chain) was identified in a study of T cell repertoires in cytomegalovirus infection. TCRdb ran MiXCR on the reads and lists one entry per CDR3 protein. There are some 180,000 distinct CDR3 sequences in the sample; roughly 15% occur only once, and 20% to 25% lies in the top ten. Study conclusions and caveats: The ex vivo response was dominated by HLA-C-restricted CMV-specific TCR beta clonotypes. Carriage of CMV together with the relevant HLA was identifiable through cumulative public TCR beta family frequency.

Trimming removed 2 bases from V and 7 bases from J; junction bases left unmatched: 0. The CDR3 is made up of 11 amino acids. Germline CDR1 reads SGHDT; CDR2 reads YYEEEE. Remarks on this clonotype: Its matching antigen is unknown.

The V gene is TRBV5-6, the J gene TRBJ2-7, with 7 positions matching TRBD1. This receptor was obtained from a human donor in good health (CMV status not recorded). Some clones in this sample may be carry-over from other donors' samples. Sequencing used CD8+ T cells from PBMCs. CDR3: CASSFRGEQYF. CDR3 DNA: TGTGCCAGCAGCTTCAGGGGGGAGCAGTACTTC.